The rows below give T cell receptor beta chains drawn from one sample of a study of cytomegalovirus exposure and HLA in healthy donors. Sequencing was performed with immunoSEQ multiplex PCR; in TCRdb, only in-frame clones are kept and a portion is missing. The sample lists about 130,000 clones, 65% to 75% seen once, with approximately 7% in the top ten. The sequencing input was PBMCs. These receptors all come from a man aged 40-50 years in good health and CMV-seropositive. Each CDR3 is given with its conserved first and last residue. A D gene is named only where the DNA matches it firmly. The size of a clone is reported for some rows only, either as once, few or many, or as a class for expanded clones.

size,J,V,D,DNA,CDR3
.,TRBJ1-3,TRBV6-5,.,TGTGCCAGCTGTAGAGGAGGGCCTGGAAACACCATATATTTT,CASCRGGPGNTIYF
.,TRBJ2-1,TRBV7-8,TRBD2,TGTGCCAGCAGGACTAGCCTCAATGAGCAGTTCTTC,CASRTSLNEQFF
.,TRBJ1-3,TRBV28,.,TGTGCCAGCAGCAGCAGCGGGTGGTCCTCTGGAAACACCATATATTTT,CASSSSGWSSGNTIYF
few,TRBJ1-6,TRBV15,.,TGTGCCACCAGCAACCGGGGTAGGAATTCACCCCTCCACTTT,CATSNRGRNSPLHF
.,TRBJ1-6,TRBV5-1,TRBD1,TGCGCCAGCAGCGAGGGACAGGGAAGTTCACCCCTCCACTTT,CASSEGQGSSPLHF
few,TRBJ1-4,TRBV19,TRBD1,TGTGCCAGTAGCATCGGGACAGCGGTTAATGAAAAACTGTTTTTT,CASSIGTAVNEKLFF
.,TRBJ2-7,TRBV28,TRBD2,TGTGCCAGCAGTTTAGGGCCCCGACTAGCGGGACGCTACGAGCAGTACTTC,CASSLGPRLAGRYEQYF
few,TRBJ1-4,TRBV5-4,TRBD1,TGTGCCAGCAGCTCACAGGGGGCCAAGTCAACTAATGAAAAACTGTTTTTT,CASSSQGAKSTNEKLFF
.,TRBJ1-5,TRBV6-1,.,TGTGCCAGCATTCCTGGGCGAAATCAGCCCCAGCATTTT,CASIPGRNQPQHF
few,TRBJ1-1,TRBV19,.,TGTGCCAGTAGGAGCAGGGGCGCTGAAGCTTTCTTT,CASRSRGAEAFF
.,TRBJ2-1,TRBV28,.,TGTGCCAGCAGTTTGGCGGGTGCCTACAATGAGCAGTTCTTC,CASSLAGAYNEQFF
.,TRBJ2-1,TRBV6-6,.,TGTGCCAGCAGTTACCTATCAAATGAGCAGTTCTTC,CASSYLSNEQFF
.,TRBJ2-3,TRBV18,TRBD2,TGTGCCAGCTCACCACCGGGGCTAGCGGGAGGAACAGATACGCAGTATTTT,CASSPPGLAGGTDTQYF
.,TRBJ1-6,TRBV2,.,TGTGCCAGCAGTCTGGACAGCAGCTCCTATAATTCACCCCTCCACTTT,CASSLDSSSYNSPLHF
few,TRBJ1-6,TRBV5-8,TRBD1,TGTGCCAGCAGCCTCCGGGACAGGGGAAATTCACCCCTCCACTTT,CASSLRDRGNSPLHF
.,TRBJ2-5,TRBV11-3,.,TGTGCCAGCAGTCCCAGCGTCCAAGAGACCCAGTACTTC,CASSPSVQETQYF
.,TRBJ2-7,TRBV10-1,TRBD2,TGCGCCAGCAGTGAGTCGGCGGGAGGGTCTGTTCTCTACGAGCAGTACTTC,CASSESAGGSVLYEQYF
.,TRBJ2-2,TRBV7-2,TRBD2,TGTGCCAGCAGCTTAGTGGACAGCGGGGGGGCCGCCGGGGAGCTGTTTTTT,CASSLVDSGGAAGELFF
.,TRBJ2-7,TRBV5-1,TRBD1,TGCGCCAGCAGCACTTTGACAGGGGACATCTACGAGCAGTACTTC,CASSTLTGDIYEQYF
.,TRBJ2-7,TRBV6-5,TRBD1,TGTGCCAGCAGCCAGACAGGGGATCACGAGCAGTACTTC,CASSQTGDHEQYF
.,TRBJ2-7,TRBV28,.,TGTGCCAGCAGTTTGCTCCGCCGGGCCTACGAGCAGTACTTC,CASSLLRRAYEQYF
.,TRBJ2-7,TRBV11-3,TRBD2,TGTGCCAGCAGCTTGGCGGGAGGGCCACCCGGAACCTACGAGCAGTACTTC,CASSLAGGPPGTYEQYF
.,TRBJ2-7,TRBV19,.,TGTGCCAGTAGTCCCGGGACACCACCCTACGAGCAGTACTTC,CASSPGTPPYEQYF
.,TRBJ2-1,TRBV2,.,TGTGCCAGCACGGTACGGAGAAGCTCCTACAATGAGCAGCTCTTC,CASTVRRSSYNEQLF
.,TRBJ2-7,TRBV28,TRBD2,TGTGCCAGCATCGTTAGCGGGACCTCGAGCGAGCAGTACTTC,CASIVSGTSSEQYF
once,TRBJ1-2,TRBV28,.,TGTGCCAGCAGGATCGTGAAGGCTGGAGCTGGCTACACCTTC,CASRIVKAGAGYTF
.,TRBJ1-6,TRBV2,TRBD1,TGTGCCAGCAGTGAAAGGGGGCCCTATAATTCACCCCTCCACTTT,CASSERGPYNSPLHF
.,TRBJ1-5,TRBV27,.,TGTGCCAGCAGTTTGACTTTTGCCCGGACAGTTCTAGGCAATCAGCCCCAGCATTTT,CASSLTFARTVLGNQPQHF
once,TRBJ1-5,TRBV7-9,.,TGTGCCAGCAGCTCACAAGGGGATCAGCCCCAGCATTTT,CASSSQGDQPQHF
.,TRBJ2-5,TRBV19,TRBD1,TGTGCCACCGCAGTGCTGGACAGGGGGCGGGAGACCCAGTACTTC,CATAVLDRGRETQYF
.,TRBJ2-2,TRBV12-5,TRBD1,TGTGCTAGTGGTTTGGACAGGGGATTTACCGGGGAGCTGTTTTTT,CASGLDRGFTGELFF
.,TRBJ2-7,TRBV27,TRBD2,TGTGCCAGCAGTATGTACGGGACTAGCTTTCTATCCGAGCAGTACTTC,CASSMYGTSFLSEQYF
.,TRBJ1-1,TRBV6-5,TRBD1,TGTGCCAGCAGTCGAGGACAGGGTGGTGACACTGAAGCTTTCTTT,CASSRGQGGDTEAFF
.,TRBJ2-2,TRBV5-4,.,TGTGCCAGCAGCCCGGGACTCGCGAACACCGGGGAGCTGTTTTTT,CASSPGLANTGELFF
.,TRBJ2-3,TRBV7-2,TRBD2,TGTGCCAGCAGCCGAAGGGCTAGCGGGGGGGTGATGGCAGATACGCAGTATTTT,CASSRRASGGVMADTQYF
.,TRBJ2-2,TRBV15,TRBD2,TGTGCCACCAGCAAACCTCGGGGGGGCCAGGTGGTCGGGGAGCTGTTTTTT,CATSKPRGGQVVGELFF
.,TRBJ2-2,TRBV7-8,TRBD2,TGTGCCAGCATCTCAGCGGGGGGGACCGGGGAGCTGTTTTTT,CASISAGGTGELFF
once,TRBJ1-1,TRBV6-5,TRBD1,TGTGCCAGCAGTTATACAGGGGGGACCACTGAAGCTTTCTTT,CASSYTGGTTEAFF
few,TRBJ1-1,TRBV27,TRBD1,TGTGCCACCTCCGGACAGGGGAACACTGAAGCTTTCTTT,CATSGQGNTEAFF
.,TRBJ2-7,TRBV6-1,.,TGTGCCAGCAGCCCCCAGGGCTTCTTCAACGAGCAGTACTTC,CASSPQGFFNEQYF
.,TRBJ1-4,TRBV27,TRBD1,TGTGCCAGCAGTTCCCTGACAGGGGCAAATGAAAAACTGTTTTTT,CASSSLTGANEKLFF
.,TRBJ1-3,TRBV11-2,TRBD1,TGTGCCAGCAGCTTGGGGACAGGGTCAAATGGAAACACCATATATTTT,CASSLGTGSNGNTIYF
.,TRBJ2-7,TRBV5-6,TRBD2,TGTGCCAGCAGAGCCGGGACTAGCGCCTACGAGCAGTACTTC,CASRAGTSAYEQYF
.,TRBJ1-5,TRBV6-1,.,TGTGCCAGCCAACCTCAGGGAGGAGGCAATCAGCCCCAGCATTTT,CASQPQGGGNQPQHF
.,TRBJ2-5,TRBV7-2,TRBD1,TGTGCCAGCAGCCGCCCCAGGGGGCTTGAGACCCAGTACTTC,CASSRPRGLETQYF